Below, one T cell receptor (beta chain) is given with its context. Repertoires were generated with immunoSEQ multiplex PCR, while TCRdb's copy carries only in-frame clones and drops some. The sample lists under 95,000 clones, roughly 94% occurring once. Germline assignment: CDR1 MGHRA and CDR2 YSYEKL. V lost 6 bases and J 1 base, leaving 6 bases between the germline ends. This CDR3 has 12 residues. This record comes from a study of technical replicates of blood from a few donors. The clonotype was recovered from a human donor in good health. The rearrangement links TRBV4-1 to TRBJ1-1; maybe TRBD1 (5 bases). Sequencing was done on a sample of T cells isolated from PBMCs. The CDR3 coding sequence is TGCGCCAGCAGTACAGGGAACACTGAAGCTTTCTTT. It is translated as CASSTGNTEAFF.